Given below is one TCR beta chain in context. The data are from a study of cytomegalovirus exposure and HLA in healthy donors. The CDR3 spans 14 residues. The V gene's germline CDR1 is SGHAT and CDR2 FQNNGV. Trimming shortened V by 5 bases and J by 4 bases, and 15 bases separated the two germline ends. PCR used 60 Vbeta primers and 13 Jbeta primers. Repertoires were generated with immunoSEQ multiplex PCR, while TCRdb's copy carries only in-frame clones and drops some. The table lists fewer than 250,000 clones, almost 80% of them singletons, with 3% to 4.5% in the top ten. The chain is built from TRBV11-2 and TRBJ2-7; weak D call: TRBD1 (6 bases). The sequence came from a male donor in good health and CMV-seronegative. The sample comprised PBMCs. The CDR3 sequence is CASSPDRHSYEQYF. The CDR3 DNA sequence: TGTGCCAGCAGCCCCGACAGGCATTCATACGAGCAGTACTTC.